The clone carrying this TCR beta chain was seen a handful of times. These data belong to a study of blood T cell repertoires in COVID-19. Background on the study: COVID-19 samples from acute and convalescent phases originated in the United States, Italy and Spain. T cells, B-cell-depleted T cells, or PBMCs provided the cDNA or gDNA that served as material.

In the original workflow: Amplification of reference gene primers provided the estimated nucleated cell counts. Repertoires were generated with immunoSEQ multiplex PCR, while TCRdb's copy carries only in-frame clones and drops some. V and J calls and clone size are copied from that table; D and trimming were computed from the DNA. The data contain under 200,000 clones, 65% to 80% of them singletons. Trimming shortened V by 3 bases and J by 7 bases, and 16 bases separated the two germline ends. The CDR3 is made up of 15 amino acids. Per the germline V gene, CDR1 is KGHSH and CDR2 is LQKENI. The sequenced material came from peripheral blood. The chain joins TRBV18 to TRBJ1-5, with D perhaps TRBD1 (6 bases). The receptor's source is a man between 60 and 75 years old with acute or convalescent COVID-19. The CDR3 sequence: CASSPLQGRGQPQHF. CDR3 DNA sequence: TGTGCCAGCTCACCTCTACAGGGACGAGGCCAGCCCCAGCATTTT.